The 12 T cell receptor beta chains reported below all come from one sample, sequenced in a study of blood T cell repertoires in COVID-19. The assay was immunoSEQ multiplex PCR, and TCRdb's table has in-frame clones only and misses some. The sample includes under 300,000 clones, around 90% of them seen just once. Material for sequencing was peripheral blood. All receptors come from a man under 40 with COVID-19, enrolled during active disease.

J is TRBJ2-3 and V is TRBV5-1, with 10 bases identical to TRBD2. V was clipped by 4 bases and J by 5 bases; unmatched bases: 13. The CDR3 has 17 residues. CDR1 SGHRS and CDR2 YFSETQ come from the germline V gene. The CDR3 sequence: CASSHEGAGGLGDTQYF. CDR3 DNA sequence: TGCGCCAGCAGCCACGAAGGAGCGGGGGGGCTAGGAGATACGCAGTATTTT.

The genes are TRBV11-3 and TRBJ2-3; perhaps TRBD2 as D (6 bases). Per the germline V gene, CDR1 is SGHNT and CDR2 is YENEEA. Trimming removed 3 bases from V and 1 base from J, with 14 bases in between. The CDR3 spans 16 residues. Here the CDR3 DNA reads TGTGCCAGCAGCTTTACGGGGGAAGGCGGCACAGATACGCAGTATTTT. As protein: CASSFTGEGGTDTQYF. The full variable domain, completed using reference TRBV11-3 and TRBJ2-3, is EAGVVQSPRYKIIEKKQPVAFWCNPISGHNTLYWYLQNLGQGPELLIRYENEEAVDDSQLPKDRFSAERLKGVDSTLKIQPAELGDSAVYLCASSFTGEGGTDTQYFGPGTRLTVL.

CDR3 amino acids: CASITGQPNQPQHF. The DNA of the CDR3 is TGTGCCAGCATAACGGGACAGCCCAATCAGCCCCAGCATTTT. The chain uses TRBV6-5 and TRBJ1-5, with 7 bases aligning to TRBD1. V gave up 7 bases and J gave up 3 bases; unmatched junction bases: 6. Germline CDR1 is MNHEY and CDR2 is SVGAGI. This CDR3 contains 14 residues.

The V gene is TRBV15, the J gene TRBJ2-5; 11 nucleotides align to TRBD2. In germline, CDR1 is LNHNV, CDR2 YYDKDF (reference sequence). Trimming took 3 bases from V and 1 from J; bases not matched to a gene: 4. CDR3 size: 16 residues. Written as DNA, the CDR3 is TGTGCCACCAGCAGCGGACTAGCGGGTCCCCAAGAGACCCAGTACTTC. Its protein product is CATSSGLAGPQETQYF.

The gene calls are TRBV5-6 and TRBJ1-2; 8 bases align to TRBD1. This CDR3 has 14 amino acids. Germline assignment: CDR1 SGHDT and CDR2 YYEEEE. V trimming: 4 bases; J trimming: 7 bases; junction bases outside the gene matches: 9. CDR3 amino acids: CASSRRTGMFGYTF. The DNA of the CDR3 is TGTGCCAGCAGCCGCCGGACAGGGATGTTTGGCTACACCTTC.

This rearrangement joins TRBV4-1 to TRBJ1-6; D not resolved. V was shortened by 1 base and J by 7 bases, with 11 bases between the two germline ends. From germline, CDR1 is MGHRA and CDR2 YSYEKL. The CDR3 is made up of 15 amino acids. CDR3 bases: TGCGCCAGCAGCCAAGCATGGAGCGGGAATTCACCCCTCCACTTT. It specifies CASSQAWSGNSPLHF.

CDR3 region: CASHGGDSYEQYF. The CDR3 DNA reads TGTGCCAGTCACGGGGGGGACTCCTACGAGCAGTACTTC. The chain has TRBV5-4 and TRBJ2-7; TRBD2 agrees at 8 bases. V lost 8 bases and J lost 0; bases outside the gene matches: 4. The CDR3 sequence is 13 residues long. Germline lookup yields CDR1 SGHNT and CDR2 YYREEE (reference sequence).

The gene calls are TRBV6-5 and TRBJ1-6; 10 nucleotides line up with TRBD1. Germline V lookup: CDR1 MNHEY, CDR2 SVGAGI. The junction had 4 bases not matched to a gene; V was cut back by 2 bases and J by 9 bases. The CDR3 has 15 residues. The DNA of the CDR3 is TGTGCCAGCAGTTACGAGAGACAGGGGGCTTCACCCCTCCACTTT. Translated: CASSYERQGASPLHF.

The gene calls are TRBV4-1 and TRBJ1-5; D is unclear. The V end was cut by 0 bases, the J end by 6 bases, with 6 bases between. The CDR3 is 13 residues long. The germline V gene encodes CDR1 MGHRA and CDR2 YSYEKL. The CDR3 DNA sequence: TGCGCCAGCAGCCAAGATCTTATTCAGCCCCAGCATTTT. Translation gives CASSQDLIQPQHF.

The chain uses TRBV5-1 and TRBJ2-5; maybe TRBD2 (6 bases). The CDR3 has 13 amino acids. Trimming removed 3 bases from V and 7 bases from J, with 13 bases in between. Germline V gene data show CDR1 as SGHRS and CDR2 as YFSETQ. CDR3 amino acids: CASSYRDGGTQYF. CDR3 nucleotides: TGCGCCAGCAGCTACCGGGACGGGGGGACCCAGTACTTC. Full variable domain (remainder filled in from reference TRBV5-1 and TRBJ2-5): KAGVTQTPRYLIKTRGQQVTLSCSPISGHRSVSWYQQTPGQGLQFLFEYFSETQRNKGNFPGRFSGRQFSNSRSEMNVSTLELGDSALYLCASSYRDGGTQYFGPGTRLLVL.

The chain couples TRBV25-1 to TRBJ1-6; 8 bases are a match to TRBD1. J gave up 4 bases and V 6 bases, and 8 bases lay outside the gene matches. Germline-derived CDR1 and CDR2 are MGHDK and SYGVNS. This CDR3 contains 16 residues. The CDR3 region is CASSSLDREYNSPLHF. Written as DNA, the CDR3 is TGTGCCAGCAGCTCCCTGGACAGGGAATATAATTCACCCCTCCACTTT.

This chain joins TRBV5-4 and TRBJ2-3, with 8 bases fitting TRBD2. The CDR3 totals 14 residues. The V and J ends lost 3 bases and 2 bases, in that order; junction bases with no gene match: 2. Germline lookup yields CDR1 SGHNT and CDR2 YYREEE (reference sequence). The CDR3 loop reads CASSSGGATDTQYF. CDR3 in DNA: TGTGCCAGCAGCTCGGGGGGGGCCACAGATACGCAGTATTTT.